This entry concerns a single T cell receptor (beta chain). The antigen it recognizes is unknown. Qualities for individual bases were not recorded, and no much larger clone is one base off. TCRbeta CDR3 regions were amplified from genomic DNA using the immunoSEQ Assay, a bias-controlled multiplex PCR. As for the authors' bioinformatics: The number of nucleated cells in each sample was estimated by amplification of reference gene primers within the assay. To quantify the absolute abundance of each unique TCRbeta CDR3 rearrangement, sequence reads were collapsed and filtered. Productive Simpson clonality was computed per sample as the square root of Simpson's diversity index over productive rearrangements. TCRdb carries this immuneACCESS record with in-frame sequences only. Its versions omit some clonotypes, under half of them owing to an unresolved V gene in the studies checked, with the rest unexplained. D and trimming come from the DNA, and the V and J calls and clone size come from that table. For this sample there are about 230,000 clones; around 84% appear just once. The top ten hold around 2% of the sample.

CDR1 SQVTM and CDR2 ANQGSEA are derived from the germline V gene. There are 15 amino acids in the CDR3, from cysteine to phenylalanine inclusive. Just the 45-base CDR3 DNA is kept, in frame starting at base 1. The V end loses 6 bases and the J end loses 4 bases, and a stretch of 19 bases separates them. These data belong to a study of blood T cell repertoires in COVID-19 (dated by TCRdb to 2020 to 2022). Concerning the study at large: The collaborator samples originated in the United States, Italy and Spain and spanned the acute and convalescent phases of COVID-19. The material from the prospective study consisted of cDNA or gDNA derived from T cells, B-cell-depleted T cells, or PBMCs. The dataset comprised deeply sampled blood TCRbeta repertoires from subjects exposed to, actively infected with, or recovered from COVID-19. The repertoires were released in a freely available public database intended as a resource for research on the immune response to SARS-CoV-2. The samples were drawn from the first 160 participants of the ongoing ImmuneRACE study and from roughly 1,300 subjects provided by 6 global collaborators. Nearly every sample came with metadata listing a de-identified subject ID, COVID-19 status, age in years and sex. Where available, HLA class I and class II types were obtained from metadata supplied by the sample provider rather than from assay-based typing. Beyond this particular receptor, the publication reports: Clinical and demographic metadata were provided uncurated, with the amount varying by source and participant.

A second Seattle source provided samples from volunteer blood donors who had recovered from COVID-19. Collaborating institutions collected whole blood in K2EDTA tubes following their own protocols. For TCRbeta analysis, collaborator samples were shipped as frozen whole blood, as isolated PBMCs, or as DNA extracted from either sample type. The clonotype comes from a man in his forties who had recovered from COVID-19. Sequencing input: peripheral blood. The sequence is built from TRBV29-1 and TRBJ2-1; a tentative D match to TRBD1 spans 6 bases. CDR3 region: CSVGTGSILYNEQFF. The DNA sequence reads TGCAGCGTGGGTACAGGGAGTATTTTGTACAATGAGCAGTTCTTC.